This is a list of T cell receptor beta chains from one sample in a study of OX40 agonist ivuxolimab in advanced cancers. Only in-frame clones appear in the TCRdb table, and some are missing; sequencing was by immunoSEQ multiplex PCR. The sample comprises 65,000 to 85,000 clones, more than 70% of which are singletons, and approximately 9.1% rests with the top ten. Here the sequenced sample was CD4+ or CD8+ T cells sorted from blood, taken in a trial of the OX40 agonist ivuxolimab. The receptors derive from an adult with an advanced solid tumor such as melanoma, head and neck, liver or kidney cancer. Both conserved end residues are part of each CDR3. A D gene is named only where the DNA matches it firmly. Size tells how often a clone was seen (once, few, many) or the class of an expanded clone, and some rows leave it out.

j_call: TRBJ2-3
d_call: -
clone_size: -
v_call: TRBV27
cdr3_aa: CASSFGHTDTQYF
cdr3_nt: TGTGCCAGCAGTTTCGGGCACACAGATACGCAGTATTTT

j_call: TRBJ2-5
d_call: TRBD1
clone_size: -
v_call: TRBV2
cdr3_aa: CASQRDREVGETQYF
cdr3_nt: TGTGCCAGCCAGAGGGACAGGGAGGTGGGAGAGACCCAGTACTTC

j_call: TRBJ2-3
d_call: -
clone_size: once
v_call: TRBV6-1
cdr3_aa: CASRIQGSGPDTQYF
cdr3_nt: TGTGCCAGCAGGATACAGGGCTCGGGACCAGATACGCAGTATTTT

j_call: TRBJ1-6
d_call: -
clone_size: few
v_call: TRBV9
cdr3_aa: CASSPSGTYNSPLHF
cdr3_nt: TGTGCCAGCAGCCCCTCGGGGACTTATAATTCACCCCTCCACTTT

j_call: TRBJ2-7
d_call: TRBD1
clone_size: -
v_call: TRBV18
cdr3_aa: CASSPRTGDPYEQYF
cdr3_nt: TGTGCCAGCTCACCACGGACAGGAGATCCCTACGAGCAGTACTTC

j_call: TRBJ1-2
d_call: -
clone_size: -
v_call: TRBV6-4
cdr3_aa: CASSPLGGVDGYTF
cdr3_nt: TGTGCCAGCAGTCCCTTAGGAGGCGTGGATGGCTACACCTTC

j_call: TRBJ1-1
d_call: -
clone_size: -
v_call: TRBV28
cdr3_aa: CASKVTTEAFF
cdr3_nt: TGTGCCAGCAAGGTTACCACTGAAGCTTTCTTT

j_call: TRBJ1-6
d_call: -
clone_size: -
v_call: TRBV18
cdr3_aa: CASSSGAGNSPLHF
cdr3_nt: TGTGCCAGCTCGTCAGGGGCGGGTAATTCACCCCTCCACTTT

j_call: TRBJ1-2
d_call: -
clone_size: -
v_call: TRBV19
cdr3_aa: CARRGYTF
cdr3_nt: TGTGCCCGTCGGGGCTACACCTTC

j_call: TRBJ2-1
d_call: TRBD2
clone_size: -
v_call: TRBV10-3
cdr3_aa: CAISESGGGFLDEQFF
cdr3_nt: TGTGCCATCAGTGAGTCGGGCGGGGGTTTTTTAGATGAGCAGTTCTTC

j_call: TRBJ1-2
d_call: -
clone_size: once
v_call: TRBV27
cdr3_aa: CASSLSTGFNYGYTF
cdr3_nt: TGTGCCAGCAGTTTATCAACAGGATTTAACTATGGCTACACCTTC

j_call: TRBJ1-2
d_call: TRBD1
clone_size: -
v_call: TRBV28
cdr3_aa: CASSYGDRGEVTF
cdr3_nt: TGTGCCAGCAGTTACGGGGACAGGGGGGAGGTCACCTTC

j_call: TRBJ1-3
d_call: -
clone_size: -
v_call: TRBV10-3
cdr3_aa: CAISESYSASGNTIYF
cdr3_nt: TGTGCCATCAGTGAGTCTTACAGCGCTTCTGGAAACACCATATATTTT

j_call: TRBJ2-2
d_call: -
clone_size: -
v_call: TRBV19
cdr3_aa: CASRAGQTNTGELFF
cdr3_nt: TGTGCCAGTAGAGCGGGACAAACGAACACCGGGGAGCTGTTTTTT

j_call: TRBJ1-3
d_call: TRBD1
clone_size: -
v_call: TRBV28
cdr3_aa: CASSRTGAEVAGNTIYF
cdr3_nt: TGTGCCAGCAGTCGGACAGGGGCCGAGGTTGCTGGAAACACCATATATTTT

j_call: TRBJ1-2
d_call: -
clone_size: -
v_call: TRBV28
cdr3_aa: CASSLQGRSNYGYTF
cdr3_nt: TGTGCCAGCAGTTTACAGGGCCGATCTAACTATGGCTACACCTTC

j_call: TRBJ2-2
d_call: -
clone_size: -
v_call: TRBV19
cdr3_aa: CASSSRSFTGELFF
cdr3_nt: TGTGCCAGTAGTAGCAGGAGTTTCACCGGGGAGCTGTTTTTT